This T cell receptor (beta chain) came from a study of blood T cell repertoires in COVID-19. Study-level background: Italy, Spain and the United States were the sources of the convalescent and acute COVID-19 samples.

The data were produced by immunoSEQ multiplex PCR, yet TCRdb's version contains in-frame clones alone and is incomplete. The table shows tens of thousands of clones, with about 86% occurring only once. What was sequenced was peripheral blood. This receptor was obtained from a man in his forties with COVID-19, enrolled during active disease.

In DNA, the CDR3 is TGTGCCAGCAGTTTTCCACCTGAGGGGGCGCGGGCTTTCTTT. This translates into CASSFPPEGARAFF. The rearrangement links TRBV28 to TRBJ1-1; the match to TRBD1 covers 7 bases. This CDR3 has 14 amino acids. Looked up from germline, CDR1 is MDHEN and CDR2 is SYDVKM. V was clipped by 3 bases and J by 11 bases; unmatched bases: 12.